The text below deals with one T cell receptor beta chain. Sequencing was performed with immunoSEQ multiplex PCR; in TCRdb, only in-frame clones are kept and a portion is missing. The sample yields nearly 200,000 clones, just under 85% seen once. The data were taken from a study of blood T cell repertoires in COVID-19. Whole-study context: From T cells, B-cell-depleted T cells, or PBMCs came the material, which was cDNA or gDNA.

The CDR3 extends over 16 amino acids. The junction had 7 bases not matched to a gene; V was cut back by 4 bases and J by 0 bases. Germline values: CDR1 KGHSH, CDR2 LQKENI. This sequence was found in a human donor with acute or convalescent COVID-19. The donor label of this sample is uncertain. The chain combines TRBV18 with TRBJ2-7; 9 positions match TRBD2. The sample comprised peripheral blood. DNA of the CDR3: TGTGCCAGCTCACGTACGGGCGGGAGGGCCTCCTACGAGCAGTACTTC. This gives the protein CASSRTGGRASYEQYF.